The entry below describes one TCR beta chain. The antigen is undetermined. This sample was included in a study of monozygotic twins with inflammatory bowel disease. Study results and caveats: Whereas healthy co-twins had higher TCRbeta diversity (inverse Simpson), IBD patients had lower diversity.

The TCR libraries each used total RNA (around 3,500 ng per library). TCRdb re-called the 5' RACE reads and gives one entry per CDR3 protein, without DNA. The table lists some 440,000 distinct CDR3 sequences. CDR3 length: 12 amino acids. Germline V gene sequence: CDR1 LNHNV, CDR2 YYDKDF (reference sequence). The sequence was obtained from a human donor with ulcerative colitis or Crohn's disease, or a healthy co-twin of an affected twin (not recorded which). Sequenced input: blood. The rearrangement joins TRBV15 to TRBJ2-5. This CDR3 is CATRGSQETQYF.